This is a list of T cell receptor beta chains from one sample in a study of OX40 agonist ivuxolimab in advanced cancers. Clones were read by immunoSEQ multiplex PCR, and TCRdb kept only the in-frame ones, dropping some. In the table there are fewer than 35,000 clones, roughly 81% of which are singletons. The material sequenced was CD4+ or CD8+ T cells sorted from blood, taken in a trial of the OX40 agonist ivuxolimab. The receptors come from an adult with an advanced solid tumor such as melanoma, head and neck, liver or kidney cancer. Both conserved end residues are part of each CDR3. The D gene is left open where the match is weak. Clone size is stated in some rows and not others, as once, few, many or a class when expanded.

V gene	J gene	clone size	D gene	CDR3 DNA	CDR3 protein
TRBV7-2	TRBJ2-5	.	.	TGTGCCAGCAGCCCGGGTTACGGCGAGACCCAGTACTTC	CASSPGYGETQYF
TRBV7-9	TRBJ2-2	.	TRBD1	TGTGCCAGCAGCCTGACAGGGGGAAACACCGGGGAGCTGTTTTTT	CASSLTGGNTGELFF
TRBV5-1	TRBJ2-7	.	TRBD1	TGCGCCAGCAGCTTGACAGGGGGCAATTACGAGCAGTACTTC	CASSLTGGNYEQYF
TRBV29-1	TRBJ1-6	.	.	TGCAGCGTTACCGTAACCGGGGCCAGAGCTAATTCACCCCTCCACTTT	CSVTVTGARANSPLHF
TRBV4-3	TRBJ1-4	.	TRBD1	TGCGCCAGCAGCCAAGATACAGGGGGCTGGACTAATGAAAAACTGTTTTTT	CASSQDTGGWTNEKLFF
TRBV30	TRBJ1-2	.	.	TGTGGTTCGGCTAACTATGGCTACACCTTC	CGSANYGYTF
TRBV18	TRBJ1-1	once	.	TGTGCCAGCTCACCTACTTCCGACCCGAACACTGAAGCTTTCTTT	CASSPTSDPNTEAFF
TRBV30	TRBJ2-3	once	TRBD2	TGTGCCTGGGGGCTCACTAGCGGTAGCACAGATACGCAGTATTTT	CAWGLTSGSTDTQYF
TRBV28	TRBJ1-2	.	.	TGTGCCAGCGGGATAAGACAGACTAACTATGGCTACACCTTC	CASGIRQTNYGYTF
TRBV6-6	TRBJ2-1	.	.	TGTGCCAGCAGTTACGGGGTCGAAGGGCAGTTCTTC	CASSYGVEGQFF
TRBV30	TRBJ1-4	.	.	TGTGCCTGGACCGAGGGAACTAATGAAAAACTGTTTTTT	CAWTEGTNEKLFF
TRBV11-2	TRBJ2-2	.	TRBD2	TGTGCCAGCAGCTACCAGCGGGGGGCGGGCACCGGGGAGCTGTTTTTT	CASSYQRGAGTGELFF
TRBV7-9	TRBJ2-5	.	.	TGTGCCAGCAGCCTTAGTAAACGGGGAGAGACCCAGTACTTC	CASSLSKRGETQYF
TRBV5-6	TRBJ1-4	once	.	.	CASSFFGETNEKLFF
TRBV4-1	TRBJ2-5	.	TRBD2	TGCGCCAGCAGCCGTGGAAGCGGGGGCAAGAGGACCCAGTACTTC	CASSRGSGGKRTQYF
TRBV7-6	TRBJ1-5	.	TRBD1	TGTGCCAGCAGCCCACTCGGACAGGAAAATCAGCCCCAGCATTTT	CASSPLGQENQPQHF
TRBV6-1	TRBJ1-1	.	TRBD1	TGTGCCAGCAGTCACGGACAGGCGACTGAAGCTTTCTTT	CASSHGQATEAFF
TRBV14	TRBJ1-2	.	.	TGTGCCAGCAGCCAAGAGGCGGGGCTGGGTGGCTACACCTTC	CASSQEAGLGGYTF
TRBV4-1	TRBJ2-5	.	TRBD2	TGCGCCAGCAGCCAAGGAAAGCGGGAGGGCAGAGAGACCCAGTACTTC	CASSQGKREGRETQYF
TRBV30	TRBJ1-1	.	.	TGTGCCTGGAGTCTAGGTAGGAACACTGAAGCTTTCTTT	CAWSLGRNTEAFF
TRBV7-2	TRBJ2-1	once	TRBD1	TGTGCCAGCAGCTTACGCGACAGGGGCTCCTACAATGAGCAGTTCTTC	CASSLRDRGSYNEQFF
TRBV5-6	TRBJ1-5	.	TRBD1	TGTGCCAGCAGCCCATGGAGGACAGGGTCTAATCAGCCCCAGCATTTT	CASSPWRTGSNQPQHF
TRBV7-9	TRBJ2-7	once	.	TGTGCCAGCAGCAGGACAGTTTACGAGCAGTACTTC	CASSRTVYEQYF
TRBV7-2	TRBJ2-1	.	TRBD1	TGTGCCAGCAGCCTATGTTCCGGGACAGAGGTTAATGAGCAGTTCTTC	CASSLCSGTEVNEQFF
TRBV25-1	TRBJ2-6	.	TRBD1	TGTGCCAGCACAACAGGGGTAAGGGTCCTGACTTTC	CASTTGVRVLTF
TRBV5-1	TRBJ1-2	.	.	TGCGCCAGCAGCCTCGAGGCCCTCGGTGGCTACACCTTC	CASSLEALGGYTF
TRBV29-1	TRBJ2-1	.	TRBD1	TGCAGCGTACAGGGGACCTACAATGAGCAGTTCTTC	CSVQGTYNEQFF
TRBV6-1	TRBJ1-2	.	.	TGTGCCAGCAGTGAAATCTCGGCTGGGAGATCTGGCTACACCTTC	CASSEISAGRSGYTF
TRBV6-1	TRBJ2-7	.	.	TGTGCCAGCAGTGAAATCGCAAGGTACGAGCAGTACTTC	CASSEIARYEQYF
TRBV19	TRBJ2-5	.	.	TGTGCCAGTAGTTCCCCTGAAGAGACCCAGTACTTC	CASSSPEETQYF
TRBV9	TRBJ1-3	.	TRBD1	TGTGCCAGCAGCGTAGCCGGGACAGCCTCTGGAAACACCATATATTTT	CASSVAGTASGNTIYF
TRBV30	TRBJ1-1	.	TRBD1	TGTGCCTGGAACGGCAGGGGGTCGATGAACACTGAAGCTTTCTTT	CAWNGRGSMNTEAFF
TRBV2	TRBJ2-1	.	.	TGTGCCAGCAGTCTTCAAATGGATATCGACAATGAGCAGTTCTTC	CASSLQMDIDNEQFF
TRBV7-9	TRBJ2-3	.	.	TGTGCCAGCAGCTTAGATCTGGGCAGGGGAGATACGCAGTATTTT	CASSLDLGRGDTQYF
TRBV6-5	TRBJ1-1	.	TRBD1	TGTGCCAGCAGTTACTCGAGGGCCAGGGGGGACACTGAAGCTTTCTTT	CASSYSRARGDTEAFF
TRBV6-1	TRBJ1-2	few	.	TGTGCCAGCAGTGAACAGGGGAGGTATGGCTACACCTTC	CASSEQGRYGYTF
TRBV7-3	TRBJ2-3	few	.	TGTGCCAGCAGCTTTTATCAGACAGATACGCAGTATTTT	CASSFYQTDTQYF
TRBV6-1	TRBJ2-3	.	.	TGTGCCAGCAGTGATTTCGGGGGGCCCACAGATACGCAGTATTTT	CASSDFGGPTDTQYF
TRBV7-9	TRBJ1-2	.	.	TGTGCCAGCAGCTTAGCACAGTCTAATGGCTACACCTTC	CASSLAQSNGYTF
TRBV12-5	TRBJ1-1	.	.	TGTGCTAGTGGTTTGGGGGGAGAAGTGAACACTGAAGCTTTCTTT	CASGLGGEVNTEAFF
TRBV11-2	TRBJ1-3	.	TRBD1	TGTGCCAGCAGCCCCCGGGAGGGGGCACGTGGAAACACCATATATTTT	CASSPREGARGNTIYF
TRBV6-5	TRBJ2-7	.	.	TGTGCCAGCAGTTACTTACCCGCAGGGGTCTCCTACGAGCAGTACTTC	CASSYLPAGVSYEQYF